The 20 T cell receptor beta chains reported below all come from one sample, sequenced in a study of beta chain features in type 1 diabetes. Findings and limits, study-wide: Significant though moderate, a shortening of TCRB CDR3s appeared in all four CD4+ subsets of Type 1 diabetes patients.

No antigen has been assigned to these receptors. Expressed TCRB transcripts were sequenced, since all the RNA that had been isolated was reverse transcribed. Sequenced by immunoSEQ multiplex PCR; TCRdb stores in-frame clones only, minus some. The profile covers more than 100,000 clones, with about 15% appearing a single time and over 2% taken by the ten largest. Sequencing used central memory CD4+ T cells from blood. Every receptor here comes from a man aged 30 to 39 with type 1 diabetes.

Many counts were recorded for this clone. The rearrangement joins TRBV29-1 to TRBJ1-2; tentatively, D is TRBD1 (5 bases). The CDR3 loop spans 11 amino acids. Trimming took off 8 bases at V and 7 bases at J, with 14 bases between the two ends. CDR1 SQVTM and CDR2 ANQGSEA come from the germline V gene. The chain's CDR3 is CSSWGESGYTF. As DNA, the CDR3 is TGCAGCTCCTGGGGGGAGAGTGGCTACACCTTC.

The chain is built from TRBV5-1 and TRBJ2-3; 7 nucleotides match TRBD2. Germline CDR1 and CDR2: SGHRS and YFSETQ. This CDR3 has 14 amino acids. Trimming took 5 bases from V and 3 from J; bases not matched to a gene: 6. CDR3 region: CASRTSPMTDTQYF. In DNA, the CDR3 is TGCGCCAGCAGGACTAGCCCTATGACAGATACGCAGTATTTT.

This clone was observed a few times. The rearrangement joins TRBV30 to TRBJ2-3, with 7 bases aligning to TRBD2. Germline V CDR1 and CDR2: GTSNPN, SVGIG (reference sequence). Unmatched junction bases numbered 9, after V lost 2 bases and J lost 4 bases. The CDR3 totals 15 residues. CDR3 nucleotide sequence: TGTGCCTGGAGTACCGGGCGGGGGTCATCAGATACGCAGTATTTT. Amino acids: CAWSTGRGSSDTQYF.

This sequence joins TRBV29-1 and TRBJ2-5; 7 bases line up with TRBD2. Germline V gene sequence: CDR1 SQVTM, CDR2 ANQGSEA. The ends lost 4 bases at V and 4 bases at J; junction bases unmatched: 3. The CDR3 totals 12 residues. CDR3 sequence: CSVVKRGETQYF. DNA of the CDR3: TGCAGCGTTGTAAAGCGGGGAGAGACCCAGTACTTC.

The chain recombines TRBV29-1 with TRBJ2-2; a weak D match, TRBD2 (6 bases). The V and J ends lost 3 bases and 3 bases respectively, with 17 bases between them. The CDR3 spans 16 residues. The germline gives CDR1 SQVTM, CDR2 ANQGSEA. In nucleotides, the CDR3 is TGCAGCGTTGAGATAGGAGGGGCCGATTACACCGGGGAGCTGTTTTTT. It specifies CSVEIGGADYTGELFF.

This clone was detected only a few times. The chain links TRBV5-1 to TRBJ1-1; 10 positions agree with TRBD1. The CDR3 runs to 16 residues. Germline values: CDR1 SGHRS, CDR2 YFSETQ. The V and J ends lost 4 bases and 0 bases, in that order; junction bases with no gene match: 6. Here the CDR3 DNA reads TGCGCCAGCAGCGCGGGGACAGGGGTCCTGAACACTGAAGCTTTCTTT. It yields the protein CASSAGTGVLNTEAFF.

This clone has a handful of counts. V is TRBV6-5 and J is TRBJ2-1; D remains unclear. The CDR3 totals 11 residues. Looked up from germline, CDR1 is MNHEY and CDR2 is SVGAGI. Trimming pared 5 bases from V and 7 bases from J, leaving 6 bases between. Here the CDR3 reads CASSVENEQFF. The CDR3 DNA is TGTGCCAGCAGTGTAGAGAATGAGCAGTTCTTC.

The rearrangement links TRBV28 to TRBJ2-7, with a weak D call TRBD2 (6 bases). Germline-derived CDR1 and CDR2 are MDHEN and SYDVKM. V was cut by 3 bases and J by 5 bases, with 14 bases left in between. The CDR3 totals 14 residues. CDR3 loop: CASSLYRGFNEQYF. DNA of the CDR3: TGTGCCAGCAGTTTGTATCGGGGGTTCAACGAGCAGTACTTC.

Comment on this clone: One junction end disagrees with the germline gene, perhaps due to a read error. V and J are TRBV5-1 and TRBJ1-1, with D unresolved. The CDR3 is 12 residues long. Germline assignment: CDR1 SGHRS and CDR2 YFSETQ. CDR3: CASSSDGPEAFF. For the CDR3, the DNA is TGTGCCAGCAGCTCGGACGGGCCTGAAGCTTTCTTT.

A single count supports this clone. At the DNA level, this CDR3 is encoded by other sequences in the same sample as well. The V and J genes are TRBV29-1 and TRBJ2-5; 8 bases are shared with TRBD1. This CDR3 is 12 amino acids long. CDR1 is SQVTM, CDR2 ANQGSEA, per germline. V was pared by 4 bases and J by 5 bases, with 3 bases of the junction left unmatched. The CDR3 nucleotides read TGCAGCGTTGCAGGGGGCGGGGAGACCCAGTACTTC. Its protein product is CSVAGGGETQYF.

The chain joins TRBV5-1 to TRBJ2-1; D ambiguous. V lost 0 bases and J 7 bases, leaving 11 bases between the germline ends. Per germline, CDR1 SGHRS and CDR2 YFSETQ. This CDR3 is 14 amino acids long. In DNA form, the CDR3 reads TGCGCCAGCAGCTTGGATGGAGCTATGAATGAGCAGTTCTTC. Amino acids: CASSLDGAMNEQFF.

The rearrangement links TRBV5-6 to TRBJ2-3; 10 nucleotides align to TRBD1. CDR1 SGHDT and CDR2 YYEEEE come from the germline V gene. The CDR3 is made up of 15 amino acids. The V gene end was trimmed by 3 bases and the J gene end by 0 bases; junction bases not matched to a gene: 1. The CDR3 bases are TGTGCCAGCAGCTGGGGACAGGGGAGCACAGATACGCAGTATTTT. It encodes CASSWGQGSTDTQYF. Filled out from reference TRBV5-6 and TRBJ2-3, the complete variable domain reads DAGVTQSPTHLIKTRGQQVTLRCSPKSGHDTVSWYQQALGQGPQFIFQYYEEEERQRGNFPDRFSGHQFPNYSSELNVNALLLGDSALYLCASSWGQGSTDTQYFGPGTRLTVL.

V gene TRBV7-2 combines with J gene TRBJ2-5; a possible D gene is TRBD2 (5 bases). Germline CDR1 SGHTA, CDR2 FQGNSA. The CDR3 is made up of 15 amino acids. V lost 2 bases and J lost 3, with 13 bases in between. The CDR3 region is CASSLSVTREETQYF. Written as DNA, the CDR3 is TGTGCCAGCAGCTTATCGGTTACGAGGGAAGAGACCCAGTACTTC.

CDR3 loop: CASSLGQIVVNGYTF. CDR3 coding DNA: TGTGCCAGCAGCTTAGGGCAGATAGTAGTAAATGGCTACACCTTC. This chain connects TRBV7-9 to TRBJ1-2, with unresolved D. V lost 1 base and J lost 6, with 15 bases in between. CDR3 size: 15 residues. In germline, CDR1 is SEHNR, CDR2 FQNEAQ (reference sequence).

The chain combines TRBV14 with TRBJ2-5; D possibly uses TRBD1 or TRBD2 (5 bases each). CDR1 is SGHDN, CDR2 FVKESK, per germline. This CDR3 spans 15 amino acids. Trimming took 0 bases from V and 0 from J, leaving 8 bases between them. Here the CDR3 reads CASSQEWDHQETQYF. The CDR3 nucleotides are TGTGCCAGCAGCCAAGAGTGGGACCACCAAGAGACCCAGTACTTC.

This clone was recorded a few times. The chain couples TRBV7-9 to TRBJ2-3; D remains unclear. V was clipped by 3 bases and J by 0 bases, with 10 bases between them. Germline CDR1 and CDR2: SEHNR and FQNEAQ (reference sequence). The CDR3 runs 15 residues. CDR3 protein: CASSFRSPSTDTQYF. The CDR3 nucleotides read TGTGCCAGCAGCTTCCGCAGCCCTAGCACAGATACGCAGTATTTT.

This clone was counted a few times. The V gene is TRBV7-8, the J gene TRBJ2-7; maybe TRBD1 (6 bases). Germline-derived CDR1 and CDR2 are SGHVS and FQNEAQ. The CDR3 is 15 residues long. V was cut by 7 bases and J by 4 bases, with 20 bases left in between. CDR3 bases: TGTGCCAGCACCATAGCTCGGGAACAGGGATACGAGCAGTACTTC. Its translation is CASTIAREQGYEQYF.

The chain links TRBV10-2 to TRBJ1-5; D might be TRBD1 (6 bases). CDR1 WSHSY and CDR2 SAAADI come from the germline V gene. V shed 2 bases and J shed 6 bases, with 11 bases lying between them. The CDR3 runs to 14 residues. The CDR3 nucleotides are TGCGCCAGCAGTGAGCAGGGGAGTGGTCAGCCCCAGCATTTT. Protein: CASSEQGSGQPQHF.

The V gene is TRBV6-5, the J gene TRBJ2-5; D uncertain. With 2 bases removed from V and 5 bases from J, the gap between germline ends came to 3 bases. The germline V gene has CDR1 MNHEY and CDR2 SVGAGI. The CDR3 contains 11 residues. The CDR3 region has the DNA TGTGCCAGCAGTTACCGGGAGACCCAGTACTTC. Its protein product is CASSYRETQYF.

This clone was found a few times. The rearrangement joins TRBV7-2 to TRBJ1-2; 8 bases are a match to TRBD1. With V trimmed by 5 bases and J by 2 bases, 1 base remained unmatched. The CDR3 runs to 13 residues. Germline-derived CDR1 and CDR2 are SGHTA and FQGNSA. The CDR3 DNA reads TGTGCCAGCAGCGGACAGGGCAACTATGGCTACACCTTC. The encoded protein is CASSGQGNYGYTF.